Below, 8 T cell receptor beta chains from the same sample are listed, as sequenced in a study of OX40 agonist ivuxolimab in advanced cancers. Sequencing was performed with immunoSEQ multiplex PCR; in TCRdb, only in-frame clones are kept and a portion is missing. The top ten clones hold 7% to 9.5% of a sample with some 70,000 clones, approximately 80% of them seen once. The specimen comprised CD4+ or CD8+ T cells sorted from blood, sampled in a trial of the OX40 agonist ivuxolimab. Every receptor here comes from an adult with an advanced solid tumor such as melanoma, head and neck, liver or kidney cancer.

V is TRBV29-1 and J is TRBJ1-1, with unresolved D. Trimming cost V 5 bases and J 4 bases, with 17 bases left between them. The CDR3 has 14 amino acids. The germline CDR1 and CDR2 sequences are SQVTM and ANQGSEA. CDR3: CSVPKGSLGTEAFF. In DNA, the CDR3 is TGCAGCGTTCCGAAGGGTAGTTTGGGCACTGAAGCTTTCTTT.

The chain employs TRBV4-3 and TRBJ1-2; no reliable D call. The CDR3 totals 12 residues. Germline V gives CDR1 LGHNA, CDR2 YSLEER. Trimming stripped 1 base from V and 4 bases from J, with 4 bases between. The CDR3 bases are TGCGCCAGCAGCCAAGCAGGCTATGGCTACACCTTC. This translates into CASSQAGYGYTF.

The chain joins TRBV7-2 to TRBJ2-5, with D uncertain. The V end was cut by 5 bases, the J end by 4 bases, with 8 bases between. This CDR3 is built from 12 residues. The V gene's germline CDR1 is SGHTA and CDR2 FQGNSA. This CDR3 reads CASSLAGETQYF. The CDR3 region has the DNA TGTGCCAGCAGCCTCGCAGGAGAGACCCAGTACTTC.

The rearrangement links TRBV6-6 to TRBJ2-3, with 10 bases lining up with TRBD2. CDR1 MNHNY and CDR2 SVGAGI come from the germline V gene (reference sequence). The CDR3 length is 15 residues. With V trimmed by 2 bases and J by 6 bases, 5 bases remained unmatched. CDR3 coding DNA: TGTGCCAGCAGTTACAGGCTAGCGGGGGTGGATACGCAGTATTTT. Encoded protein: CASSYRLAGVDTQYF.

The genes are TRBV11-1 and TRBJ2-2, with D tentatively TRBD1 (7 bases). The length of the CDR3 is 17 residues. V was clipped by 5 bases and J by 4 bases, with 20 bases between them. Germline values: CDR1 SGHAT, CDR2 FQDESV (reference sequence). This chain's CDR3 is CASSAGGREFSTGELFF. In nucleotides, the CDR3 is TGTGCCAGCAGCGCAGGGGGGCGGGAATTTAGCACCGGGGAGCTGTTTTTT.

This clone occurred a few times. This rearrangement joins TRBV6-5 to TRBJ1-6, with 7 bases aligning to TRBD1. The CDR3 is 15 amino acids. Germline-derived CDR1 and CDR2 are MNHEY and SVGAGI. J lost 10 bases, V lost 4 bases, and 10 bases had no gene match. The DNA for the CDR3 is TGTGCCAGCAGTTGGGCCGACAGGGCGAACTCACCCCTCCACTTT. This gives the protein CASSWADRANSPLHF.

The chain combines TRBV6-5 with TRBJ1-1; D is ambiguous. Germline CDR1 and CDR2: MNHEY and SVGAGI. Trimming took 2 bases from V and 3 from J, leaving 10 bases between them. The CDR3 runs 14 residues. CDR3 bases: TGTGCCAGCAGTTACGGAGTCGGGGACACTGAAGCTTTCTTT. Protein: CASSYGVGDTEAFF.

The rearrangement links TRBV7-2 to TRBJ1-3, with D tentatively TRBD1 (6 bases). The CDR3 is 18 residues long. The V gene lost 1 base and the J gene lost 1 base, with 17 bases spanning the gap. CDR1 and CDR2 (germline): SGHTA, FQGNSA. This chain's CDR3 is CASSLESSSGASGNTIYF. The CDR3 nucleotides are TGTGCCAGCAGCTTAGAGTCATCATCGGGGGCGTCTGGAAACACCATATATTTT.